These 15 T cell receptor beta chains came from one sample sequenced in a study of regulatory T cells in long-lasting Graves disease (dated by TCRdb to the early 2020s). The time point label, as the study defines it: newly diagnosed GD, antithyroid drugs for less than 3 months. For both TCR sequencing and RNA sequencing, RNA was extracted from PBMCs in TRIzol. Library preparation employed multiplex PCR. The sequencer listed for this sample is Illumina HiSeq 4000. To build TCR beta libraries, CDR3 regions were amplified by Arm-PCR using iRepertoire HTBI primers. Using fastp at Q25 and MiXCR, TCRdb reprocessed the public reads and kept productive beta chains. Every distinct CDR3 protein forms one entry, paired with its most common genes and DNA. For this sample there are about 620,000 distinct CDR3 sequences; 15% to 20% appear just once. Clones ranked in the top ten supply more than 15% of the sample.

The same data also contributed to another study, on T cells in Graves' hyperthyroidism and ophthalmopathy.

Sequenced here: peripheral blood mononuclear cells (PBMCs), sampled at new diagnosis, from a patient treated with antithyroid drugs. Every receptor here comes from a young woman with Graves disease. Donor details come from another sample of the same person, matched by shared clones.

In regard to this clonotype: Germline is not matched at one junction end, which may reflect a read error. The rearrangement links TRBV7-2 to TRBJ1-5; D gene uncertain. The CDR3 loop spans 15 amino acids. CDR1 SGHTA and CDR2 FQGNSA come from the germline V gene. The CDR3 here is CANSFAAGPNQPQHF. In nucleotides, the CDR3 is TGTGCCAACAGCTTCGCGGCCGGTCCCAATCAGCCCCAGCATTTT.

This clonotype was counted many times. J is TRBJ2-7 and V is TRBV7-2; TRBD2 aligns across 8 bases. The germline gives CDR1 SGHTA, CDR2 FQGNSA. The J segment lost 4 bases and the V segment lost 5 bases, leaving 13 bases of the junction unmatched. This CDR3 is 16 amino acids long. The CDR3 sequence is CASSHITSGGGYEQYF. For the CDR3, the DNA is TGTGCCAGCAGCCACATTACTAGCGGAGGAGGATACGAGCAGTACTTC.

The chain employs TRBV18 and TRBJ2-1, with 9 bases matching TRBD1. J gave up 6 bases and V 4 bases, and 7 bases lay outside the gene matches. The V gene's germline CDR1 is KGHSH and CDR2 LQKENI. The CDR3 contains 15 residues. DNA for the CDR3: TGTGCCAGCTCACTACGGGACAGGGTCATCAATGAGCAGTTCTTC. Translated, it gives CASSLRDRVINEQFF.

This clonotype was seen repeatedly, ten times or more. This rearrangement joins TRBV12-3 or TRBV12-4 to TRBJ1-5; the D gene is possibly TRBD1 (6 bases). Trimming stripped 8 bases from V and 4 bases from J, with 18 bases between. This CDR3 contains 15 residues. The CDR3 sequence is CASQRVQGYNQPQHF. The CDR3 coding sequence is TGTGCCAGCCAAAGGGTACAGGGTTATAATCAGCCCCAGCATTTT.

This clonotype was seen repeatedly, ten times or more. J is TRBJ2-7 and V is TRBV27, with TRBD1 matching over 10 bases. CDR1 and CDR2 from the germline V gene are MNHEY and SMNVEV (reference sequence). The CDR3 has 16 residues. With 4 bases clipped from V and 2 bases from J, the junction kept 8 bases outside the gene matches. CDR3 residues: CASSSAGTGDTYEQYF. The CDR3 bases are TGTGCCAGCAGTTCAGCCGGGACAGGGGATACCTACGAGCAGTACTTC.

V and J are TRBV7-9 and TRBJ2-7, with unresolved D. Looked up from germline, CDR1 is SEHNR and CDR2 is FQNEAQ (reference sequence). Deletions cut 5 bases from V and 2 bases from J, with 13 bases between. The CDR3 runs to 14 residues. CDR3 nucleotide sequence: TGTGCCAGCAGCCTCAGACCCAGCCCCTACGAGCAGTACTTC. Translating gives CASSLRPSPYEQYF. The full variable domain, its missing parts supplied by reference TRBV7-9 and TRBJ2-7, is DTGVSQNPRHKITKRGQNVTFRCDPISEHNRLYWYRQTLGQGPEFLTYFQNEAQLEKSRLLSDRFSAERPKGSFSTLEIQRTEQGDSAMYLCASSLRPSPYEQYFGPGTRLTVT.

This rearrangement joins TRBV6-1 to TRBJ1-1; weak D call: TRBD1 (5 bases). Trimming took 2 bases from V and 5 from J, leaving 12 bases between them. This CDR3 has 14 residues. Germline V lookup: CDR1 MNHNS, CDR2 SASEGT. DNA of the CDR3: TGTGCCAGCAGTGAACTGTTTCAGGGAACTGAAGCTTTCTTT. This translates into CASSELFQGTEAFF.

This clonotype appeared a few times. V gene TRBV7-6 combines with J gene TRBJ2-2; no definite D call. V lost 1 base and J lost 3, with 9 bases in between. The length of the CDR3 is 15 residues. The germline CDR1 and CDR2 sequences are SGHVS and FNYEAQ. The CDR3 spells CASSLVSPDTGELFF. DNA for the CDR3: TGTGCCAGCAGCTTAGTGTCTCCCGACACCGGGGAGCTGTTTTTT.

This clonotype was seen repeatedly, ten times or more. The genes are TRBV27 and TRBJ2-2; possibly TRBD2 for D (5 bases). The CDR3 spans 15 residues. Germline V gives CDR1 MNHEY, CDR2 SMNVEV (reference sequence). Deletions cut 2 bases from V and 1 base from J, with 8 bases between. In DNA, the CDR3 is TGTGCCAGCAGTTTAGTGGCGGGGAACACCGGGGAGCTGTTTTTT. This gives the protein CASSLVAGNTGELFF.

This clonotype was recorded at least ten times. The chain combines TRBV28 with TRBJ1-6; the D gene is possibly TRBD1 (5 bases). This CDR3 is 16 amino acids long. Between the trimmed V and J ends, which lost 1 base and 7 bases, there was a span of 14 bases. Germline-derived CDR1 and CDR2 are MDHEN and SYDVKM. The CDR3 DNA follows: TGTGCCAGCAGTTTATTATGGGGGAATAACAATTCACCCCTCCACTTT. Its translation is CASSLLWGNNNSPLHF.

This rearrangement joins TRBV27 to TRBJ2-3; TRBD2 is a possible D gene (5 bases). Per the germline V gene, CDR1 is MNHEY and CDR2 is SMNVEV (reference sequence). The germline V and J ends were trimmed by 8 bases and 0 bases, with 12 bases remaining between them. This CDR3 is 14 amino acids long. CDR3 protein: CASGSFSSTDTQYF. CDR3 sequence (DNA): TGTGCCAGCGGGAGTTTTTCTAGCACAGATACGCAGTATTTT.

There are a few counts of this clonotype. The chain couples TRBV18 to TRBJ2-1; 8 nucleotides agree with TRBD2. The CDR3 is 15 residues long. Germline loops: CDR1 KGHSH, CDR2 LQKENI. With V trimmed by 4 bases and J by 9 bases, 11 bases remained unmatched. The CDR3 sequence is CASSQLSGNGVEQFF. The CDR3 nucleotides are TGTGCCAGCTCACAACTTAGCGGGAACGGTGTTGAGCAGTTCTTC.

This clonotype was found many times. The chain employs TRBV27 and TRBJ1-5; no reliable D call. CDR1 and CDR2 (germline): MNHEY, SMNVEV (reference sequence). This CDR3 region has 10 residues. V lost 9 bases to trimming and J lost 10 bases, with 10 bases between them. For the CDR3, the DNA is TGTGCCAGGAAACCGGGACCCCAGCATTTT. It is translated as CARKPGPQHF.

In this sample, this clonotype turned up many times. The V gene is TRBV12-3 or TRBV12-4, the J gene TRBJ1-2; TRBD1 agrees at 7 bases. The CDR3 has 14 residues. V shed 6 bases, J shed 8 bases, and the junction held 12 bases outside the gene matches. The CDR3 DNA is TGTGCCAGCAGCTCAGGACAGGCAACGGGAGGCTACACCTTC. Its translation: CASSSGQATGGYTF.

This clonotype appeared a few times. This sequence joins TRBV4-1 and TRBJ2-7, with TRBD1 matching over 7 bases. Unmatched junction bases numbered 6, after V lost 0 bases and J lost 1 base. From germline, CDR1 is MGHRA and CDR2 YSYEKL. The CDR3 extends over 16 amino acids. Here the CDR3 reads CASSQEGGPLSYEQYF. CDR3 sequence (DNA): TGCGCCAGCAGCCAAGAAGGGGGCCCCCTATCCTACGAGCAGTACTTC.